This T cell receptor beta chain was identified during a study of blood T cell repertoires in COVID-19. In the study overall: Sites across the United States, Italy and Spain contributed samples from acute and convalescent COVID-19.

The assay was immunoSEQ multiplex PCR, and TCRdb's table has in-frame clones only and misses some. The table has 100,000 to 120,000 clones, around three quarters seen once. The CDR3 extends over 13 amino acids. The germline gives CDR1 SNHLY, CDR2 FYNNEI. The V end lost 6 bases, the J end lost 0 bases, and 8 bases lay between the germline ends. The sequenced sample was peripheral blood. V is TRBV2 and J is TRBJ1-1; D may be TRBD1 (5 bases). This TCR came from a woman aged 55-70 years with acute or convalescent COVID-19. The CDR3 DNA reads TGTGCCAGCAGCCAGGGCATGAACACTGAAGCTTTCTTT. This sequence encodes CASSQGMNTEAFF.